This T cell receptor beta chain emerged from a study of cytomegalovirus exposure and HLA in healthy donors. The length of the CDR3 is 16 residues. CDR1 SGHDT and CDR2 YYEEEE come from the germline V gene. The ends lost 4 bases at V and 0 bases at J; junction bases unmatched: 7. Profiled with immunoSEQ multiplex PCR; TCRdb holds only in-frame clones, not every one. The sample lists 300,000 or so clones, approximately 85% occurring once. Sequenced sample: PBMCs. This TCR was recovered from a man between 25 and 39 years old in good health and CMV-seronegative. The V and J genes are TRBV5-6 and TRBJ1-1; 9 bases align to TRBD1. CDR3 in DNA: TGTGCCAGCAGCCCCCGGGACAGGGTTTTGAACACTGAAGCTTTCTTT. Its protein is CASSPRDRVLNTEAFF.